This TCR beta chain was observed in a study of CD8 T cells in Susac syndrome. The V and J ends lost 3 bases and 4 bases respectively, with 15 bases between them. CDR1 and CDR2 from the germline V gene are SQVTM and ANQGSEA. This CDR3 comprises 14 residues. With random hexamers, reverse transcription was performed on about 0.5 to 1 ug of RNA. The immunoSEQ assay covered 54 Vbeta and 13 Jbeta segments for CDR3. TCRdb reprocessed the immunoSEQ multiplex PCR reads via MiXCR and lists one record per CDR3 protein. The sample contains more than 55,000 distinct CDR3 sequences, over 95% of which appear only once. CD8+ and CD4+ T cells taken from blood had their TCR beta sequenced.

The sequence was collected from a human donor with multiple sclerosis. The sample consisted of CD4+ T cells from PBMCs. J is TRBJ1-2 and V is TRBV29-1, with D possibly TRBD1 on 6 matching bases. CDR3: CSVDLSGDRYGYTF. CDR3 bases: TGCAGCGTTGATTTGTCAGGGGACCGCTATGGCTACACCTTC.